The entry that follows covers one T cell receptor (beta chain) sequence. The germline V gene has CDR1 KGHDR and CDR2 SFDVKD. The CDR3 has 16 amino acids. Between the trimmed V and J ends, which lost 0 bases and 1 base, there was a span of 10 bases. The data stem from a study of blood T cell repertoires in COVID-19. In the study overall: Specimens from acute and convalescent COVID-19 originated in the United States, Italy and Spain. The cDNA or gDNA used as material had been derived from T cells, B-cell-depleted T cells, or PBMCs.

Repertoires were generated with immunoSEQ multiplex PCR, while TCRdb's copy carries only in-frame clones and drops some. The table records 55,000 to 75,000 clones, around 80% of them present only once. The V and J genes are TRBV24-1 and TRBJ2-3; D ambiguous. Sequences were obtained from peripheral blood. The origin of this receptor is a man older than 75 with acute or convalescent COVID-19. The CDR3 protein is CATSDLPGGRTDTQYF. CDR3 coding DNA: TGTGCCACCAGTGATTTGCCTGGCGGCCGCACAGATACGCAGTATTTT.